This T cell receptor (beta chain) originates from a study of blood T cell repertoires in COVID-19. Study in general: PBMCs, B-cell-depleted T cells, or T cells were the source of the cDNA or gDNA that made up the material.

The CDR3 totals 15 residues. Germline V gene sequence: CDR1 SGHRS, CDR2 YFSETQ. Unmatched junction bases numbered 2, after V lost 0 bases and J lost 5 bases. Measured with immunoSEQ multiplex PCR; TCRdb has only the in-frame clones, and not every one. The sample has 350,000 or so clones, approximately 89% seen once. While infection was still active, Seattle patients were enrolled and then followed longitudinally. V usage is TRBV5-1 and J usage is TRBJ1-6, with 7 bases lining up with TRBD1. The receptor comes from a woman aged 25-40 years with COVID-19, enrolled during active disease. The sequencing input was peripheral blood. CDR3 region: CASSLVDRDNSPLHF. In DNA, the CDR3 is TGCGCCAGCAGCTTGGTCGACAGGGATAATTCACCCCTCCACTTT.